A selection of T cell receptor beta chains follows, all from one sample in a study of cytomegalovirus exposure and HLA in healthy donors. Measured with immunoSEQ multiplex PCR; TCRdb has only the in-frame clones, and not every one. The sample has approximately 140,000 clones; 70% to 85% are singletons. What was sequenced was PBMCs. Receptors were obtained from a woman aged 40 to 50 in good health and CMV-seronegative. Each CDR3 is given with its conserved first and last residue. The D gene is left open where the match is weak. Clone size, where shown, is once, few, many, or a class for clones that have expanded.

cdr3_nt: TGTGCCAGCAGTTTGCACACCGCCTACGAGCGGTACTTC; cdr3_aa: CASSLHTAYERYF; j_call: TRBJ2-7; v_call: TRBV27; d_call: .; clone_size: .
cdr3_nt: TGCGCCAGCAGCTTGGCCGGGACTAGCGGGACCTACAATGAGCAGTTCTTC; cdr3_aa: CASSLAGTSGTYNEQFF; j_call: TRBJ2-1; v_call: TRBV5-1; d_call: TRBD2; clone_size: once
cdr3_nt: TGTGCCAGCAGTGAATTTGCAGGGCGAGGCTACACCTTC; cdr3_aa: CASSEFAGRGYTF; j_call: TRBJ1-2; v_call: TRBV6-1; d_call: .; clone_size: .
cdr3_nt: TGTGTCAGCAGGAGCCCCAACCGGGACAGGATTGCAACTAATGAAAAACTGTTTTTT; cdr3_aa: CVSRSPNRDRIATNEKLFF; j_call: TRBJ1-4; v_call: TRBV28; d_call: TRBD1; clone_size: .
cdr3_nt: TGTGCCAGCAGCCCTTTACAGGGCACGTTTGAAGCTTTCTTT; cdr3_aa: CASSPLQGTFEAFF; j_call: TRBJ1-1; v_call: TRBV7-9; d_call: .; clone_size: .
cdr3_nt: TGTGCCAGCAGCTTAGATGGCGGGAACTACGAGCAGTACTTC; cdr3_aa: CASSLDGGNYEQYF; j_call: TRBJ2-7; v_call: TRBV7-9; d_call: .; clone_size: once
cdr3_nt: TGCGCCAGCAGCTTAATAGCGGGGGTAGATAAGCAGTTCTTC; cdr3_aa: CASSLIAGVDKQFF; j_call: TRBJ2-1; v_call: TRBV5-1; d_call: TRBD2; clone_size: .
cdr3_nt: TGTGCCAGCAGCGTAGAAGGGGCAGCCCGCTCTGGAAACACCATATATTTT; cdr3_aa: CASSVEGAARSGNTIYF; j_call: TRBJ1-3; v_call: TRBV9; d_call: .; clone_size: .
cdr3_nt: TGTGCCAGCAGTTATGGACAGCCCAGCACAGATACGCAGTATTTT; cdr3_aa: CASSYGQPSTDTQYF; j_call: TRBJ2-3; v_call: TRBV7-2; d_call: .; clone_size: .
cdr3_nt: TGTGCCAGCAGACCCCGACAGGGCTTCTACGAGCAGTACTTC; cdr3_aa: CASRPRQGFYEQYF; j_call: TRBJ2-7; v_call: TRBV27; d_call: TRBD1; clone_size: .
cdr3_nt: TGCGCCAGCAGCCGGAGGACTAGCGGGACCTATGAGCAGTTCTTC; cdr3_aa: CASSRRTSGTYEQFF; j_call: TRBJ2-1; v_call: TRBV4-3; d_call: TRBD2; clone_size: once
cdr3_nt: TGTGCCAGCCATACTCAGACAGAACCAGATGGCTACACCTTC; cdr3_aa: CASHTQTEPDGYTF; j_call: TRBJ1-2; v_call: TRBV28; d_call: .; clone_size: .
cdr3_nt: TGTGCCAGTTCAAAGGGGGAAACCGGGGAGCTGTTTTTT; cdr3_aa: CASSKGETGELFF; j_call: TRBJ2-2; v_call: TRBV19; d_call: .; clone_size: once
cdr3_nt: TGTGCCAGCAGATATGGACAGTACAATGAGCAGTTCTTC; cdr3_aa: CASRYGQYNEQFF; j_call: TRBJ2-1; v_call: TRBV6-5; d_call: .; clone_size: .
cdr3_nt: TGTGCCAGCAGCCGATGGGGGGGTAGCATGGTCCTCTACGAGCAGTACTTC; cdr3_aa: CASSRWGGSMVLYEQYF; j_call: TRBJ2-7; v_call: TRBV7-9; d_call: TRBD2; clone_size: .
cdr3_nt: TGTGCCAGCAGCATGGGAGTGGGGAAGACCCAGTACTTC; cdr3_aa: CASSMGVGKTQYF; j_call: TRBJ2-5; v_call: TRBV7-3; d_call: .; clone_size: .
cdr3_nt: TGTGCCAGCACCCCGGGACAGGGACCCCACGAGCAGTACTTC; cdr3_aa: CASTPGQGPHEQYF; j_call: TRBJ2-7; v_call: TRBV2; d_call: TRBD1; clone_size: .
cdr3_nt: TGTGCCAGCAGTGGGGACAGCTATGGCTACACCTTC; cdr3_aa: CASSGDSYGYTF; j_call: TRBJ1-2; v_call: TRBV2; d_call: TRBD1; clone_size: .
cdr3_nt: TGTGCCAGCAAAGTGGACACCTTGCTACGGGGCTACACCTTC; cdr3_aa: CASKVDTLLRGYTF; j_call: TRBJ1-2; v_call: TRBV2; d_call: .; clone_size: once
cdr3_nt: TGTGCCATCAGTGAAGTGGGGGCGGAGTACGAGCAGTACTTC; cdr3_aa: CAISEVGAEYEQYF; j_call: TRBJ2-7; v_call: TRBV10-3; d_call: .; clone_size: .